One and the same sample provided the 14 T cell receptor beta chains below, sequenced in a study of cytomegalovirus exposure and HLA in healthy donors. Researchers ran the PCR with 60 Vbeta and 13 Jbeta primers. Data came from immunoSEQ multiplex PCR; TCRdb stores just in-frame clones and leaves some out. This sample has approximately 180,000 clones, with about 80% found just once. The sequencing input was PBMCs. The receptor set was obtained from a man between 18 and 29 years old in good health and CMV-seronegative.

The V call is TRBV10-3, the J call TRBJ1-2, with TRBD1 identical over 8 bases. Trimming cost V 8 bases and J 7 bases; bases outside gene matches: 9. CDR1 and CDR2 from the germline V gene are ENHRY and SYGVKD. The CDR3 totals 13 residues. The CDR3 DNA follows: TGTGCCATCCGATTTCAGGGGGCTTTTGGCTACACCTTC. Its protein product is CAIRFQGAFGYTF.

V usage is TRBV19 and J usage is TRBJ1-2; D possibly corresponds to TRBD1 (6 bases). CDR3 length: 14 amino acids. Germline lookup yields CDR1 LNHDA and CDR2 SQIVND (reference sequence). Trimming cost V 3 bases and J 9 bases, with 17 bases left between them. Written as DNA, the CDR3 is TGTGCCAGTAGTATCTCCGGGACACCTGAGAGCTACACCTTC. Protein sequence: CASSISGTPESYTF.

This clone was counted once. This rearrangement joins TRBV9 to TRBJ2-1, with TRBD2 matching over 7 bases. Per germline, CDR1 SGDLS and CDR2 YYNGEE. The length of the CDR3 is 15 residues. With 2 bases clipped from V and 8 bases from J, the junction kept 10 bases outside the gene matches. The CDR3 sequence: CASSVGGGALDEQFF. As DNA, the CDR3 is TGTGCCAGCAGCGTGGGCGGGGGAGCCCTGGATGAGCAGTTCTTC.

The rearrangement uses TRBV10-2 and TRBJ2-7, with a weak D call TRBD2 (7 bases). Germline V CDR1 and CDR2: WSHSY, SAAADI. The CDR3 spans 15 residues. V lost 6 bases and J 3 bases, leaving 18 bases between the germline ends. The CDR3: CASRPRGATGYEQYF. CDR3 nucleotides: TGCGCCAGCAGACCTCGGGGGGCGACTGGCTACGAGCAGTACTTC.

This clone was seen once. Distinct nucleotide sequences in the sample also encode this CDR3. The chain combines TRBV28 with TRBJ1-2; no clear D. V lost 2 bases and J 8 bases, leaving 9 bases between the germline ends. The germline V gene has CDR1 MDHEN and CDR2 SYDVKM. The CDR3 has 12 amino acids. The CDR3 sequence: CASSLTGGGYTF. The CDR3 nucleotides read TGTGCCAGCAGTTTAACGGGTGGGGGCTACACCTTC.

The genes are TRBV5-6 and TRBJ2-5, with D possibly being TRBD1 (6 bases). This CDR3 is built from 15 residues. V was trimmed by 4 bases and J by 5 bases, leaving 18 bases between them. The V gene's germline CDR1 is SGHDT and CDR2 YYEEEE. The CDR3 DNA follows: TGTGCCAGCAGCCCGCCGACAGGTTCTGAGGAGACCCAGTACTTC. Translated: CASSPPTGSEETQYF. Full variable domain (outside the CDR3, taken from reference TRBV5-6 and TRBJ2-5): DAGVTQSPTHLIKTRGQQVTLRCSPKSGHDTVSWYQQALGQGPQFIFQYYEEEERQRGNFPDRFSGHQFPNYSSELNVNALLLGDSALYLCASSPPTGSEETQYFGPGTRLLVL.

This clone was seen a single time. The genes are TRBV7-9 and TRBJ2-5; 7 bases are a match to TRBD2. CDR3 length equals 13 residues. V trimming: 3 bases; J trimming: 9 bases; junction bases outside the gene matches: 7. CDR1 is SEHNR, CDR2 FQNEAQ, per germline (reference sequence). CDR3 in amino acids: CASSFPAGRAQYF. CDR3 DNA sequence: TGTGCCAGCAGCTTTCCAGCGGGGAGGGCCCAGTACTTC.

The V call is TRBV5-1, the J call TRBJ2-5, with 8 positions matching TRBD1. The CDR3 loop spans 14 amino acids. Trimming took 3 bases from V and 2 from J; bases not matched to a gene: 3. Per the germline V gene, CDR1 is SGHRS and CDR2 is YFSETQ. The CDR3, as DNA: TGCGCCAGCAGCTCGGACAGGGCACAAGAGACCCAGTACTTC. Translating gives CASSSDRAQETQYF. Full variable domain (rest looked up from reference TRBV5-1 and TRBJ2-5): KAGVTQTPRYLIKTRGQQVTLSCSPISGHRSVSWYQQTPGQGLQFLFEYFSETQRNKGNFPGRFSGRQFSNSRSEMNVSTLELGDSALYLCASSSDRAQETQYFGPGTRLLVL.

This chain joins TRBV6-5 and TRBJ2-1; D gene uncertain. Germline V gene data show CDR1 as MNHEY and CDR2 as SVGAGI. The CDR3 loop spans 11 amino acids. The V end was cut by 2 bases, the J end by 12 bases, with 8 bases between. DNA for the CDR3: TGTGCCAGCAGTTACAACGAGTTGCAGTTCTTC. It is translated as CASSYNELQFF.

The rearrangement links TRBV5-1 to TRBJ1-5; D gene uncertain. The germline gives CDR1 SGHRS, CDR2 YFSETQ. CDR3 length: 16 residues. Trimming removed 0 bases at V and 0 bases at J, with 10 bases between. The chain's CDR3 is CASSLAPGNSNQPQHF. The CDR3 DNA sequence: TGCGCCAGCAGCTTGGCTCCCGGGAATAGCAATCAGCCCCAGCATTTT.

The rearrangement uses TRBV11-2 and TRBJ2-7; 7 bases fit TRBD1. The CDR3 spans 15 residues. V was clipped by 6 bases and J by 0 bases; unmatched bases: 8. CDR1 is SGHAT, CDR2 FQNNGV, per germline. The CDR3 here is CASRPIRGTSYEQYF. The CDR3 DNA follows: TGTGCCAGCAGACCAATCAGGGGGACCTCCTACGAGCAGTACTTC.

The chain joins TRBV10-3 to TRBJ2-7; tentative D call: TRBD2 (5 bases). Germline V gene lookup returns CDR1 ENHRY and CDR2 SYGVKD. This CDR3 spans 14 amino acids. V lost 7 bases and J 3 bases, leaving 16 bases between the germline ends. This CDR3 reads CAINSVDKLYEQYF. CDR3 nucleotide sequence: TGTGCCATCAATAGCGTCGACAAACTCTACGAGCAGTACTTC.

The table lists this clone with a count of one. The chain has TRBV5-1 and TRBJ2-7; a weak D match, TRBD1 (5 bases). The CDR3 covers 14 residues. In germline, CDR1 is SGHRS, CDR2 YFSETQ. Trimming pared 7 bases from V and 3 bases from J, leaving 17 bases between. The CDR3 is CASGWAGLSYEQYF. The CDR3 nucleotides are TGCGCCAGCGGTTGGGCAGGGTTGAGCTACGAGCAGTACTTC. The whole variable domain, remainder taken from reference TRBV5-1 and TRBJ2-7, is KAGVTQTPRYLIKTRGQQVTLSCSPISGHRSVSWYQQTPGQGLQFLFEYFSETQRNKGNFPGRFSGRQFSNSRSEMNVSTLELGDSALYLCASGWAGLSYEQYFGPGTRLTVT.

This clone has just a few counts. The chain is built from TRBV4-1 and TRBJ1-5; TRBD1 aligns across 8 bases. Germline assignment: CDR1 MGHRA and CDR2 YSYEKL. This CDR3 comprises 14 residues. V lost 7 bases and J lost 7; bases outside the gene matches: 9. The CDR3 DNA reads TGCGCCAGCACCCCGACAGGGGATCACCAGCCCCAGCATTTT. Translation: CASTPTGDHQPQHF.